This TCR beta chain emerged from a study of spatial heterogeneity in lung cancer. Study context: Raw reads contained each unique TCR and UMI combination more than ten times on average.

Time point: sample taken at primary tumor resection. The study sequenced unsorted whole RNA from tumor, nontumor lung or frozen PBMC. The length of the CDR3 is 13 residues. Germline values: CDR1 MNHNY, CDR2 SVGAGI (reference sequence). With 4 bases removed from V and 7 bases from J, the gap between germline ends came to 13 bases. By share of the sample, this clonotype is medium-sized. What it recognizes is unknown. Study findings and constraints: Expanded TCR counts, ubiquitous and regional, correlated respectively with ubiquitous and regional nonsynonymous mutation counts. It was estimated that coverage of tumor T cells reached about 7.4% for alpha chains and 13% for beta chains. Counts that tracked tumor mutation counts were those of expanded intratumoral alpha and beta TCRs.

TCRdb analysed the 5' RACE reads with MiXCR anew, one entry per CDR3 protein. The table has 15,000 to 20,000 distinct CDR3 sequences, around 6.5% seen once. The V and J genes are TRBV6-6 and TRBJ1-2, with no clear D. The source of this sequence is a female donor with early-stage non-small cell lung cancer. The sequences come from lung tumor tissue, collected at surgery. CDR3 sequence (DNA): TGTGCCAGCAGTTTATCGCGAGTCGGTGGCTACACCTTC. Encoded protein: CASSLSRVGGYTF.